These 21 T cell receptor beta chains share one sample of origin, sequenced in a study of cytomegalovirus exposure and HLA in healthy donors. PCR was performed using 60 Vbeta and 13 Jbeta primers. TCRdb's table, derived via immunoSEQ multiplex PCR, lists solely in-frame clones and lacks some. The sample has approximately 80,000 clones; 72% are singletons. Material for sequencing was PBMCs. Every receptor here comes from a middle-aged woman in good health and CMV-seropositive.

This clone was seen once. V and J are TRBV11-2 and TRBJ1-2; D gene ambiguous. V lost 5 bases and J lost 7, with 11 bases in between. CDR1 and CDR2 from the germline V gene are SGHAT and FQNNGV. This CDR3 is built from 12 residues. Written as DNA, the CDR3 is TGTGCCAGCAGCCCGCCCGGTCGTGGCTACACCTTC. It specifies CASSPPGRGYTF.

J is TRBJ1-1 and V is TRBV5-1, with 9 bases fitting TRBD1. The CDR3 contains 15 residues. Trimming took 4 bases from V and 2 from J; bases not matched to a gene: 6. Looked up from germline, CDR1 is SGHRS and CDR2 is YFSETQ. CDR3 bases: TGCGCCAGCAGCCCCCGGACAGGGGCAAACACTGAAGCTTTCTTT. It yields the protein CASSPRTGANTEAFF.

The chain uses TRBV10-3 and TRBJ1-1; D is uncertain. CDR1 and CDR2 (germline): ENHRY, SYGVKD. V was shortened by 0 bases and J by 4 bases, with 12 bases between the two germline ends. The CDR3 is 15 residues long. This CDR3 reads CAISESTRGITEAFF. For the CDR3, the DNA is TGTGCCATCAGTGAGTCGACTCGGGGTATCACTGAAGCTTTCTTT.

The chain links TRBV6-1 to TRBJ2-7; 10 bases line up with TRBD1. The CDR3 length is 14 residues. Losses at the gene ends were 6 bases for V and 7 bases for J; bases not matched to a gene: 9. CDR1 is MNHNS, CDR2 SASEGT, per germline. The CDR3: CASSLTGGNGEQYF. The CDR3 bases are TGTGCCAGCAGCCTGACAGGGGGCAACGGAGAGCAGTACTTC.

This chain links TRBV6-1 with TRBJ2-2; D is ambiguous. This CDR3 has 13 residues. Germline loops: CDR1 MNHNS, CDR2 SASEGT. The V end was cut by 3 bases, the J end by 3 bases, with 5 bases between. CDR3 nucleotides: TGTGCCAGCAGTGAGGCCTACACCGGGGAGCTGTTTTTT. This translates into CASSEAYTGELFF.

The J gene is TRBJ2-1, the V gene TRBV4-1; the D gene is possibly TRBD2 (6 bases). Germline CDR1 MGHRA, CDR2 YSYEKL. CDR3 length: 15 residues. The V end was cut by 3 bases, the J end by 6 bases, with 15 bases between. DNA for the CDR3: TGCGCCAGCAGCCAGGAGGGACCACCCTCCAATGAGCAGTTCTTC. As protein: CASSQEGPPSNEQFF.

This clone was counted a single time. The CDR3 region is CAWSVRGQTQINEQFF. As DNA, the CDR3 is TGTGCCTGGAGTGTCCGAGGACAGACACAGATCAATGAGCAGTTCTTC. The chain has TRBV30 and TRBJ2-1; perhaps TRBD1 as D (6 bases). The CDR3 covers 16 residues. Germline V gene sequence: CDR1 GTSNPN, CDR2 SVGIG (reference sequence). The V end lost 0 bases, the J end lost 6 bases, and 18 bases lay between the germline ends.

The DNA for the CDR3 is TGTGCCAGCAGCTTGGCAGGGCCGAACACCGGGGAGCTGTTTTTT. Protein sequence: CASSLAGPNTGELFF. This chain uses TRBV5-6 with TRBJ2-2; D perhaps matches TRBD1 (5 bases). V lost 0 bases to trimming and J lost 0 bases, with 6 bases between them. Germline lookup yields CDR1 SGHDT and CDR2 YYEEEE. This CDR3 is built from 15 residues.

This chain connects TRBV2 to TRBJ1-1; TRBD1 matches at 7 bases. With V trimmed by 9 bases and J by 1 base, 8 bases remained unmatched. Germline-derived CDR1 and CDR2 are SNHLY and FYNNEI. The CDR3 is made up of 14 amino acids. CDR3 sequence (DNA): TGTGCCAGTATTAGACAGGGTGGGAACACTGAAGCTTTCTTT. Translating it yields CASIRQGGNTEAFF. The full variable domain, rest sourced from reference TRBV2 and TRBJ1-1, is EPEVTQTPSHQVTQMGQEVILRCVPISNHLYFYWYRQILGQKVEFLVSFYNNEISEKSEIFDDQFSVERPDGSNFTLKIRSTKLEDSAMYFCASIRQGGNTEAFFGQGTRLTVV.

The chain employs TRBV7-2 and TRBJ2-7, with D possibly TRBD1 on 6 matching bases. The CDR3 totals 13 residues. Between the trimmed V and J ends, which lost 3 bases and 4 bases, there was a span of 10 bases. Germline-derived CDR1 and CDR2 are SGHTA and FQGNSA. The CDR3 nucleotides read TGTGCCAGCAGCTTCGGGCAGGGGTACGAGCAGTACTTC. Translated: CASSFGQGYEQYF.

J is TRBJ1-1 and V is TRBV12-5, with 11 bases identical to TRBD1. Trimming took 2 bases from V and 5 from J; bases not matched to a gene: 4. Germline V CDR1 and CDR2: LGHNT, FRNRAP. The CDR3 covers 15 residues. Written as DNA, the CDR3 is TGTGCTAGTGGTTTGCCGGGACAGGGGGTAACTGAAGCTTTCTTT. Amino acids: CASGLPGQGVTEAFF.

The CDR3 DNA reads TGTGCCAGCAGCGGGGGGGTAACTGAAGAGACCCAGTACTTC. Its protein is CASSGGVTEETQYF. The V and J genes are TRBV7-9 and TRBJ2-5; TRBD2 agrees at 7 bases. Germline CDR1 is SEHNR and CDR2 is FQNEAQ (reference sequence). The CDR3 sequence is 14 residues long. V shed 5 bases, J shed 3 bases, and the junction held 6 bases outside the gene matches. The complete variable domain, with remaining parts taken from reference TRBV7-9 and TRBJ2-5, reads DTGVSQNPRHKITKRGQNVTFRCDPISEHNRLYWYRQTLGQGPEFLTYFQNEAQLEKSRLLSDRFSAERPKGSFSTLEIQRTEQGDSAMYLCASSGGVTEETQYFGPGTRLLVL.

The rearrangement joins TRBV6-4 to TRBJ2-7; tentative D call: TRBD2 (6 bases). Germline loops: CDR1 MRHNA, CDR2 SNTAGT. The CDR3 is made up of 15 amino acids. V was cut by 5 bases and J by 5 bases, with 19 bases left in between. The CDR3 region has the DNA TGTGCCAGCAGTCTCGGGACTCCAGCCGTCCACGAGCAGTACTTC. This sequence encodes CASSLGTPAVHEQYF.

A single count supports this clone. V usage is TRBV5-1 and J usage is TRBJ2-1; D is unclear. Per germline, CDR1 SGHRS and CDR2 YFSETQ. This CDR3 has 13 residues. The V end lost 4 bases, the J end lost 4 bases, and 9 bases lay between the germline ends. CDR3 sequence reads: CASSQVLYNEQFF. DNA for the CDR3: TGCGCCAGCAGCCAGGTTCTTTACAATGAGCAGTTCTTC.

This chain joins TRBV7-2 and TRBJ2-5, with TRBD2 matching over 10 bases. The ends lost 3 bases at V and 5 bases at J; junction bases unmatched: 6. CDR3 length equals 15 residues. CDR1 SGHTA and CDR2 FQGNSA come from the germline V gene. This CDR3 reads CASSLKRGGDETQYF. The DNA for the CDR3 is TGTGCCAGCAGCTTGAAGCGGGGGGGCGATGAGACCCAGTACTTC.

The chain employs TRBV28 and TRBJ1-2, with a weak D call TRBD1 (5 bases). Germline CDR1 MDHEN, CDR2 SYDVKM. V was trimmed by 1 base and J by 7 bases, leaving 7 bases between them. This CDR3 is built from 12 residues. DNA of the CDR3: TGTGCCAGCAGTTTATCGGGGGTTGGCTACACCTTC. It specifies CASSLSGVGYTF.

The chain links TRBV30 to TRBJ2-1; the D gene is possibly TRBD2 (6 bases). The CDR3 consists of 16 residues. The V and J ends lost 4 bases and 8 bases respectively, with 24 bases between them. Germline CDR1 is GTSNPN and CDR2 is SVGIG (reference sequence). The CDR3, as DNA: TGTGCCTGGACTGACCCCTCGACTAGAATTCTCCATGAGCAGTTCTTC. Its translation is CAWTDPSTRILHEQFF.

The rearrangement links TRBV10-2 to TRBJ2-7; TRBD2 matches 8 bases. This CDR3 region has 15 residues. With V trimmed by 7 bases and J by 3 bases, 11 bases remained unmatched. Germline V gives CDR1 WSHSY, CDR2 SAAADI. The CDR3 loop is CASTHPGGGDYEQYF. Written as DNA, the CDR3 is TGCGCCAGCACCCACCCCGGGGGGGGCGACTACGAGCAGTACTTC.

This sequence joins TRBV2 and TRBJ1-4; a possible D gene is TRBD1 (6 bases). CDR1 is SNHLY and CDR2 is FYNNEI in the germline V gene. This CDR3 has 16 residues. Trimming removed 7 bases from V and 3 bases from J, with 18 bases in between. Here the CDR3 DNA reads TGTGCCAGCATTAGGACAGCCCTTAGCTCTAATGAAAAACTGTTTTTT. Its protein product is CASIRTALSSNEKLFF.

Note on this clone: A read error may produce the germline difference seen at one junction end. The sample contains more than one DNA sequence encoding this CDR3. The genes are TRBV5-1 and TRBJ1-4; 9 nucleotides align to TRBD1. CDR1 is SGHRS, CDR2 YFSETQ, per germline. The CDR3 consists of 14 residues. The CDR3 sequence: CASSFRQGDEKLFF. The CDR3 DNA reads TGCGCCAGCAGCTTCAGACAGGGGGACGAAAAATTGTTTTTT.

A note on this clone: Its ends do not fully match the called genes, so a read error is possible. This sequence joins TRBV6-5 and TRBJ2-7; D is unresolved. CDR3 length: 13 residues. Germline CDR1 is MNHEY and CDR2 is SVGAGI. CDR3 in amino acids: CATKNPNIYERYF. CDR3 bases: TGTGCCACCAAGAACCCAAACATCTACGAGCGGTACTTC.